These 16 T cell receptor beta chains originate from one sample sequenced in a study of blood T cell repertoires in COVID-19 (dated by TCRdb to between 2020 and 2021). The library was produced with the immunoSEQ multiplex PCR assay. Entries here come from immuneACCESS through TCRdb and include only in-frame sequences with V and J called. Some clones fail to appear in such tables; in the studies checked, an unresolved V gene covers under half of the shortfall, and the cause of the remainder is unknown. Across this sample there are roughly 170,000 clones, with 70% to 85% seen only once. In total, the top ten clones hold 9.5% to 15% of the sample. Sequencing was carried out using PBMCs or T cells enriched from blood (not recorded which). The receptors shown here come from a man between 45 and 60 years old who had recovered from COVID-19.

This chain joins TRBV5-1 and TRBJ2-7, with 9 nucleotides matching TRBD1. The V gene's germline CDR1 is SGHRS and CDR2 YFSETQ. Trimming cost V 8 bases and J 3 bases; bases outside gene matches: 6. This CDR3 has 13 residues. This CDR3 reads CASRTGGSYEQYF. DNA for the CDR3: TGCGCCAGTCGAACAGGGGGCAGCTACGAGCAGTACTTC.

The chain couples TRBV18 to TRBJ2-5; 8 bases are shared with TRBD1. The germline V gene encodes CDR1 KGHSH and CDR2 LQKENI. J was trimmed by 5 bases and V by 6 bases; bases with no gene match: 11. This CDR3 contains 15 residues. CDR3 DNA: TGTGCCAGCTCTCGAGACAGGGGCCGGTATGAGACCCAGTACTTC. This encodes CASSRDRGRYETQYF.

This sequence joins TRBV19 and TRBJ1-1; TRBD1 aligns across 7 bases. There are 13 residues in the CDR3. V trimming: 4 bases; J trimming: 8 bases; junction bases outside the gene matches: 7. The germline CDR1 and CDR2 sequences are LNHDA and SQIVND (reference sequence). Written as DNA, the CDR3 is TGTGCCAGTAGTACGACAGGGACCCCAGAAGCTTTCTTT. Translation gives CASSTTGTPEAFF.

The chain has TRBV7-3 and TRBJ2-5; TRBD1 aligns across 10 bases. Germline V lookup: CDR1 SGHTA, CDR2 FQGTGA. The J segment lost 4 bases and the V segment lost 8 bases, leaving 4 bases of the junction unmatched. CDR3 length: 13 residues. The CDR3 DNA follows: TGTGCCAGCGGGACAGGGGTAGGAGAGACCCAGTACTTC. This encodes CASGTGVGETQYF.

This sequence joins TRBV2 and TRBJ2-1, with 9 bases that match TRBD2. This CDR3 has 15 amino acids. Losses at the gene ends were 3 bases for V and 8 bases for J; bases not matched to a gene: 8. The V gene's germline CDR1 is SNHLY and CDR2 FYNNEI. The CDR3 nucleotides read TGTGCCAGCAGTGACCGGAGCGGGGGGTTGGATGAGCAGTTCTTC. This translates into CASSDRSGGLDEQFF.

The V call is TRBV5-1, the J call TRBJ1-2; D uncertain. CDR1 and CDR2 from the germline V gene are SGHRS and YFSETQ. V lost 4 bases and J lost 4, with 11 bases in between. The CDR3 covers 13 residues. The CDR3: CASSSQAFYGYTF. CDR3 bases: TGCGCCAGCAGCAGCCAGGCGTTCTATGGCTACACCTTC.

The J gene is TRBJ2-3, the V gene TRBV11-2, with D maybe TRBD2 (5 bases). The V end lost 3 bases, the J end lost 4 bases, and 8 bases lay between the germline ends. The CDR3 is 13 amino acids. Germline V gene data show CDR1 as SGHAT and CDR2 as FQNNGV. The CDR3 DNA reads as TGTGCCAGCAGCTTGAGCGGTCCAGATACGCAGTATTTT. It encodes CASSLSGPDTQYF. Supplemented by reference TRBV11-2 and TRBJ2-3, the full variable domain reads EAGVAQSPRYKIIEKRQSVAFWCNPISGHATLYWYQQILGQGPKLLIQFQNNGVVDDSQLPKDRFSAERLKGVDSTLKIQPAKLEDSAVYLCASSLSGPDTQYFGPGTRLTVL.

The chain has TRBV5-1 and TRBJ1-2; possible D gene TRBD1, 5 bases. This CDR3 spans 14 amino acids. With 0 bases removed from V and 3 bases from J, the gap between germline ends came to 9 bases. Per germline, CDR1 SGHRS and CDR2 YFSETQ. The CDR3 here is CASSLVVGDYGYTF. The CDR3 DNA reads TGCGCCAGCAGCTTGGTGGTAGGGGACTATGGCTACACCTTC. The full variable domain, completed using reference TRBV5-1 and TRBJ1-2, is KAGVTQTPRYLIKTRGQQVTLSCSPISGHRSVSWYQQTPGQGLQFLFEYFSETQRNKGNFPGRFSGRQFSNSRSEMNVSTLELGDSALYLCASSLVVGDYGYTFGSGTRLTVV.

V is TRBV19 and J is TRBJ1-1; weak D call: TRBD1 (6 bases). Looked up from germline, CDR1 is LNHDA and CDR2 is SQIVND (reference sequence). The CDR3 has 13 amino acids. V was pared by 8 bases and J by 4 bases, with 14 bases between. The CDR3 DNA is TGTGCCAGTGGTACCATAGGGGGCACTGAAGCTTTCTTT. This translates into CASGTIGGTEAFF.

The chain recombines TRBV7-9 with TRBJ1-6, with D possibly being TRBD1 (5 bases). Trimming shortened V by 5 bases and J by 7 bases, and 18 bases separated the two germline ends. In germline, CDR1 is SEHNR, CDR2 FQNEAQ (reference sequence). The CDR3 totals 16 residues. In DNA form, the CDR3 reads TGTGCCAGCAGCCCCCTGACTCCAGGACACAATTCACCCCTCCACTTT. Translated: CASSPLTPGHNSPLHF.

V and J are TRBV4-1 and TRBJ2-3; no definite D call. Germline loops: CDR1 MGHRA, CDR2 YSYEKL. The CDR3 is 15 residues long. V was pared by 1 base and J by 6 bases, with 14 bases between. The CDR3 DNA is TGCGCCAGCAGCCAAGTTGGCGCGTCCGGGGATACGCAGTATTTT. Residues: CASSQVGASGDTQYF.

This clone turned up a few times. The CDR3 here is CATSPENTEAFF. The CDR3 DNA is TGTGCCACCAGCCCAGAGAACACTGAAGCTTTCTTT. This chain joins TRBV15 and TRBJ1-1; D is unresolved. The germline V and J ends were trimmed by 5 bases and 1 base, with 5 bases remaining between them. CDR3 length: 12 residues. Germline V gene sequence: CDR1 LNHNV, CDR2 YYDKDF (reference sequence).

CDR3 amino acids: CASSLGTTGRGPQETQYF. The CDR3 DNA reads TGCGCCAGCAGCTTGGGGACGACAGGTAGGGGCCCTCAAGAGACCCAGTACTTC. V and J are TRBV5-1 and TRBJ2-5; the D gene is possibly TRBD1 (6 bases). Per the germline V gene, CDR1 is SGHRS and CDR2 is YFSETQ. The CDR3 consists of 18 residues. The V end lost 0 bases, the J end lost 2 bases, and 20 bases lay between the germline ends. Full variable domain (outside the CDR3, taken from reference TRBV5-1 and TRBJ2-5): KAGVTQTPRYLIKTRGQQVTLSCSPISGHRSVSWYQQTPGQGLQFLFEYFSETQRNKGNFPGRFSGRQFSNSRSEMNVSTLELGDSALYLCASSLGTTGRGPQETQYFGPGTRLLVL.

The genes are TRBV4-2 and TRBJ2-7; no firm D call. This CDR3 is built from 15 residues. The ends were cut back, 0 bases at V and 3 bases at J, with 12 bases in the middle. Germline CDR1 and CDR2: LGHNA and YNFKEQ. The CDR3 region is CASSQDRLQIYEQYF. The CDR3 DNA reads TGTGCCAGCAGCCAAGATCGTTTGCAGATCTACGAGCAGTACTTC.

The gene calls are TRBV7-8 and TRBJ2-6, with 10 bases that match TRBD1. This CDR3 is 18 amino acids long. CDR1 and CDR2 from the germline V gene are SGHVS and FQNEAQ. Trimming cost V 0 bases and J 2 bases; bases outside gene matches: 4. The chain's CDR3 is CASSLATGGGPGANVLTF. DNA of the CDR3: TGTGCCAGCAGCTTAGCGACAGGGGGCGGGCCTGGGGCCAACGTCCTGACTTTC.

This clone has just a few counts. The chain has TRBV5-4 and TRBJ1-1, with a possible D match to TRBD1 (6 bases). V gave up 5 bases and J gave up 7 bases, with 15 bases separating them. Per the germline V gene, CDR1 is SGHNT and CDR2 is YYREEE (reference sequence). The CDR3 spans 13 residues. The DNA of the CDR3 is TGTGCCAGCAGTTTACAAGGCAGGGGTGAAGCTTTCTTT. Translated, it gives CASSLQGRGEAFF.